This paragraph reports one T cell receptor beta chain. The entry originates in a study of T cells in Graves' hyperthyroidism and ophthalmopathy. Amplification of TCR beta CDR3 regions was performed using RNA transcripts as template. When the TCR CDR3 underwent first-round RT-PCR, the HTBI primer set was used. Using its own MiXCR run on the multiplex PCR reads, TCRdb lists one record per CDR3 protein. The data contain 500,000 to 600,000 distinct CDR3 sequences, 46% of them singletons. The CDR3 extends over 12 amino acids. V lost 2 bases to trimming and J lost 10 bases, with 9 bases between them. Germline assignment: CDR1 SEHNR and CDR2 FQNEAQ (reference sequence). For the diagnoses, clinical symptoms, serum thyroxine and TRAb, thyroid ultrasound and orbital computed tomography were used.

The origin of this receptor is an adult woman with Graves' disease, either hyperthyroidism or ophthalmopathy (not recorded which). This sequence joins TRBV7-9 and TRBJ2-1; D call uncertain. Sequencing input: peripheral blood or thyroid tissue (not recorded which). CDR3 in DNA: TGTGCCAGCAGCTTAATTGGGCTAGAGCAGTTCTTC. Encoded protein: CASSLIGLEQFF.